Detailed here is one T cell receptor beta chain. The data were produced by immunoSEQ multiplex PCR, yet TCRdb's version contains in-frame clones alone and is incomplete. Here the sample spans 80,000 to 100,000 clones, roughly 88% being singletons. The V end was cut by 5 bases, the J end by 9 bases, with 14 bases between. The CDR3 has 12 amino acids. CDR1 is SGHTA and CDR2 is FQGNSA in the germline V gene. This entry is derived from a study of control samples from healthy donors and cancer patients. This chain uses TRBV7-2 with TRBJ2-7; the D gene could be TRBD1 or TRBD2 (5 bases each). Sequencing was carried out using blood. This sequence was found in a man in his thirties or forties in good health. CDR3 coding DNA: TGTGCCAGCAGCGTAGGGACCGTTGGGCAGTACTTC. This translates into CASSVGTVGQYF.